These T cell receptor beta chains were read from a single sample in a study of T cells in Graves' hyperthyroidism and ophthalmopathy. TCRdb passed the multiplex PCR reads through MiXCR, listing each CDR3 protein once. The sample contains some 510,000 distinct CDR3 sequences, around 21% of which appear only once. The sequencing sample was made of blood. Receptors originate from a man younger than 35 with Graves' hyperthyroidism. The CDR3 runs from the conserved cysteine through the conserved F or W. The D gene is left open where the match is weak. Clone size appears in some rows only: once, few, many, or a class for an expanded clone.

abundance | d_gene | j_gene | v_gene | CDR3aa | CDR3nt
- | - | TRBJ1-1 | TRBV7-2 | CASSLTGQSTEAFF | TGTGCCAGCAGCTTAACCGGGCAAAGCACTGAAGCTTTCTTT
few | - | TRBJ2-4 | TRBV6-1 | CASSPLLTNMGNIQYF | TGTGCCAGCAGTCCACTTCTGACTAATATGGGGAACATTCAGTACTTC
- | - | TRBJ1-2 | TRBV13 | CASSFGQRGGYGYTF | TGTGCCAGCAGCTTCGGACAGCGAGGGGGCTATGGCTACACCTTC
- | TRBD2 | TRBJ2-2 | TRBV20-1 | CSARDRLAVDPNTGELFF | TGCAGTGCTAGAGATCGACTAGCGGTAGATCCGAACACCGGGGAGCTGTTTTTT
many | TRBD2 | TRBJ2-7 | TRBV5-1 | CASSSGLALNEQYF | TGCGCCAGCAGCTCGGGACTAGCCTTAAACGAGCAGTACTTC
many | - | TRBJ1-5 | TRBV28 | CATRVRGNQPQHF | TGTGCCACACGGGTCCGCGGCAATCAGCCCCAGCATTTT
- | - | TRBJ1-1 | TRBV3-1 | CASSQFIRGVDTESFF | TGTGCCAGCAGCCAGTTTATCCGGGGCGTTGACACTGAATCTTTCTTT
many | TRBD1 | TRBJ1-5 | TRBV15 | CATSSDRGGQPQHF | TGTGCCACCAGCAGTGACAGGGGAGGGCAGCCCCAGCATTTT
- | - | TRBJ1-1 | TRBV6-5 | CASSYSTTGSTGGAFF | TGTGCCAGCAGTTACTCGACTACGGGGAGTACCGGAGGAGCTTTCTTT
many | - | TRBJ2-7 | TRBV28 | CASSLPGTVSSYEQYF | TGTGCCAGCAGCCTACCCGGGACGGTGAGCTCCTACGAGCAGTACTTC
- | - | TRBJ2-2 | TRBV27 | CASSLKLRGRTGELFF | TGTGCCAGCAGTTTAAAGCTTAGGGGAAGAACCGGGGAGCTGTTTTTT
many | - | TRBJ2-4 | TRBV12-3/TRBV12-4 | CASSFREAKNIKYF | TGTGCCAGCAGTTTTAGGGAAGCCAAAAACATTAAGTACTTC
- | - | TRBJ2-7 | TRBV20-1 | CSARVFAGSEQYF | TGCAGTGCTAGAGTATTTGCGGGGAGCGAGCAGTACTTC
many | - | TRBJ1-1 | TRBV28 | CASSHRLGNSEAFF | TGTGCCAGCAGTCATCGATTGGGGAATTCTGAAGCTTTCTTT
many | - | TRBJ1-1 | TRBV13 | CASRSFGPGTEAFF | TGTGCCAGCAGATCATTCGGACCTGGCACTGAAGCTTTCTTT